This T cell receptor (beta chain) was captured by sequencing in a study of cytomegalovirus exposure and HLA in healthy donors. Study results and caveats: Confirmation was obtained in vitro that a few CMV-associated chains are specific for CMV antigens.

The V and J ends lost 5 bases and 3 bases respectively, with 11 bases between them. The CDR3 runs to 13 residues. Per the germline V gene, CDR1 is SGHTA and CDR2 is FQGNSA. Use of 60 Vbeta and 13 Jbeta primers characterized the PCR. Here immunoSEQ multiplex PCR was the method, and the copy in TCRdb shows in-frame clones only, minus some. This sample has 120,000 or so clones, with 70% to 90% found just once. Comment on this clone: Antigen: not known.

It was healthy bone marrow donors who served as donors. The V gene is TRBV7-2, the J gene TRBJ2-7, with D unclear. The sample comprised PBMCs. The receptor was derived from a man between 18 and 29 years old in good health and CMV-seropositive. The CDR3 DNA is TGTGCCAGCAGCAAAACTGATATCTACGAGCAGTACTTC. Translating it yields CASSKTDIYEQYF.